The 10 T cell receptor beta chains below were found in one sample sequenced in a study of cytomegalovirus exposure and HLA in healthy donors. In the PCR, 60 Vbeta and 13 Jbeta primers were used. Sequencing used immunoSEQ multiplex PCR; TCRdb keeps in-frame clones, though not all of them. The data contain 80,000 to 95,000 clones, over 75% of them singletons. Sequences were obtained from PBMCs. The origin of the receptors is a female donor in good health and CMV-seronegative.

This chain uses TRBV5-1 with TRBJ1-5; the match to TRBD1 covers 7 bases. V shed 2 bases and J 9 bases; nucleotides not matched to a gene: 8. CDR1 and CDR2 from the germline V gene are SGHRS and YFSETQ. The CDR3 contains 14 residues. This chain's CDR3 is CASSFDPRDRPQHF. The DNA for the CDR3 is TGCGCCAGCAGCTTCGACCCCCGGGACAGGCCCCAGCATTTT. Drawing the rest from reference TRBV5-1 and TRBJ1-5, the complete variable domain is KAGVTQTPRYLIKTRGQQVTLSCSPISGHRSVSWYQQTPGQGLQFLFEYFSETQRNKGNFPGRFSGRQFSNSRSEMNVSTLELGDSALYLCASSFDPRDRPQHFGDGTRLSIL.

The chain is built from TRBV6-1 and TRBJ2-7, with D unclear. The CDR3 extends over 14 amino acids. Between the trimmed V and J ends, which lost 4 bases and 2 bases, there was a span of 12 bases. Germline CDR1 reads MNHNS; CDR2 reads SASEGT. CDR3 amino acids: CASSVRTDTYEQYF. The CDR3 nucleotides are TGTGCCAGCAGTGTCCGAACAGATACCTACGAGCAGTACTTC.

V usage is TRBV21-1 and J usage is TRBJ2-3; the D call in the table, TRBD2, was not verified against the DNA. TRBV21-1 is listed as a pseudogene. This CDR3 spans 17 amino acids. DNA for the CDR3: TGTGCCAGCAGCAAAGGGTCGACTAGCGGGAGCATAGATACGCAGTATTTT. It translates to CASSKGSTSGSIDTQYF.

The chain is built from TRBV5-6 and TRBJ2-2, with TRBD2 matching over 10 bases. The CDR3 loop spans 16 amino acids. CDR1 is SGHDT and CDR2 is YYEEEE in the germline V gene. V lost 2 bases, J lost 4 bases, and 5 bases stayed unmatched. CDR3 region: CASSLRAGGLTGELFF. CDR3 coding DNA: TGTGCCAGCAGCTTAAGAGCGGGAGGGCTCACCGGGGAGCTGTTTTTT.

In the case of this clone: At one end, the junction sequence differs from germline, possibly due to a read error. The chain links TRBV7-9 to TRBJ2-7; a possible D gene is TRBD2 (5 bases). Per the germline V gene, CDR1 is SEHNR and CDR2 is FQNEAQ (reference sequence). This CDR3 is 17 amino acids long. The CDR3 sequence is CSSSLEQFHSGSYEQYF. CDR3 nucleotide sequence: TGTTCCAGCAGCTTAGAACAGTTTCATTCGGGGTCCTACGAGCAGTACTTC.

This chain links TRBV6-4 with TRBJ1-1; D is unresolved. Germline assignment: CDR1 MRHNA and CDR2 SNTAGT. The V gene lost 2 bases and the J gene lost 2 bases, with 9 bases spanning the gap. This CDR3 is built from 14 residues. The CDR3 protein is CASSDGGDNTEAFF. The CDR3 bases are TGTGCCAGCAGTGACGGTGGAGACAACACTGAAGCTTTCTTT.

The genes are TRBV18 and TRBJ2-3, with D perhaps matching TRBD2 (5 bases). This CDR3 is built from 14 residues. CDR1 is KGHSH and CDR2 is LQKENI in the germline V gene. V was cut by 1 base and J by 3 bases, with 8 bases left in between. CDR3 bases: TGTGCCAGCTCACCACAGCGGAGGACAGATACGCAGTATTTT. It codes for CASSPQRRTDTQYF.

The chain carries TRBV9 and TRBJ2-5, with 13 bases that match TRBD2. CDR3 length equals 16 residues. V lost 2 bases, J lost 5 bases, and 6 bases stayed unmatched. Germline CDR1 and CDR2: SGDLS and YYNGEE. CDR3 in amino acids: CASSVTSGGLGETQYF. Written as DNA, the CDR3 is TGTGCCAGCAGCGTGACTAGCGGGGGGTTGGGGGAGACCCAGTACTTC.

V and J are TRBV10-3 and TRBJ2-7, with D possibly being TRBD1 (6 bases). CDR1 and CDR2 from the germline V gene are ENHRY and SYGVKD. The V gene lost 4 bases and the J gene lost 3 bases, with 10 bases spanning the gap. The CDR3 runs 13 residues. CDR3 coding DNA: TGTGCCATCAGTGGACAGGACAGCTACGAGCAGTACTTC. It codes for CAISGQDSYEQYF.

The chain uses TRBV18 and TRBJ2-2; TRBD2 agrees at 12 bases. Per germline, CDR1 KGHSH and CDR2 LQKENI. V dropped 4 bases and J dropped 0; count of bases not matched to a gene: 3. The CDR3 is 17 residues long. The CDR3 DNA is TGTGCCAGCTCACTACTAGCGGGAGGATCGAACACCGGGGAGCTGTTTTTT. This encodes CASSLLAGGSNTGELFF.